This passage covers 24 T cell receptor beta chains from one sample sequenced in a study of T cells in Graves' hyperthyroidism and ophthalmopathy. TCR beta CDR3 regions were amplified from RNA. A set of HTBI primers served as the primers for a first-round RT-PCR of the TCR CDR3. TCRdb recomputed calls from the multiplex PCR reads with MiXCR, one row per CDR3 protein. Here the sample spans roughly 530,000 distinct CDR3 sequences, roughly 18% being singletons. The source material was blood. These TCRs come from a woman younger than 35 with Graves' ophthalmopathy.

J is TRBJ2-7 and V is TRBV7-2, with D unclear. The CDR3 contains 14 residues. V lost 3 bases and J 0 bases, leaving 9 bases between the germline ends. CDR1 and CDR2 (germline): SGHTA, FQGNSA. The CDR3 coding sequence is TGTGCCAGCAGCTTCCCCTGGAGCTCCTACGAGCAGTACTTC. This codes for CASSFPWSSYEQYF.

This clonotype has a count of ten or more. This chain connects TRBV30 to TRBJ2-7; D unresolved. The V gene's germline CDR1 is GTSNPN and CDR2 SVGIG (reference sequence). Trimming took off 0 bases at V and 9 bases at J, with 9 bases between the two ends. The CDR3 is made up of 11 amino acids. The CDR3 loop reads CAWSVKDRQYF. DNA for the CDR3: TGTGCCTGGAGTGTAAAGGACCGGCAGTACTTC.

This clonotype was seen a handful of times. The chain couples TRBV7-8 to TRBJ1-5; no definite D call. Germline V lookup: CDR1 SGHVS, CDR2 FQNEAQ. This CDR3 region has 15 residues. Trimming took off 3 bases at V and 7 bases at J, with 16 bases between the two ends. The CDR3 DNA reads TGTGCCAGCAGCTTGTCATGGGCTGGGCCCCAGCCCCAGCATTTT. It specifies CASSLSWAGPQPQHF.

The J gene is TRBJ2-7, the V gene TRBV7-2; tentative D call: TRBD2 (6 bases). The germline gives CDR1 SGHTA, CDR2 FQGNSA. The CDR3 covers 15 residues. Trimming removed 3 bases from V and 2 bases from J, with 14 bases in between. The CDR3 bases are TGTGCCAGCAGCTTTAGGAGGGAGTACGCCTACGAGCAGTACTTC. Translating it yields CASSFRREYAYEQYF.

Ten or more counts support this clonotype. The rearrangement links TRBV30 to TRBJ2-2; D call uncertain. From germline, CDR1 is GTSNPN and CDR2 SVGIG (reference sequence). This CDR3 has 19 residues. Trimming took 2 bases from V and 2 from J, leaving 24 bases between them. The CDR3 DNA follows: TGTGCCTGGAGTTTGGTCCCCACGCTCTTCAATAGAAACACCGGGGAGCTGTTTTTT. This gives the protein CAWSLVPTLFNRNTGELFF.

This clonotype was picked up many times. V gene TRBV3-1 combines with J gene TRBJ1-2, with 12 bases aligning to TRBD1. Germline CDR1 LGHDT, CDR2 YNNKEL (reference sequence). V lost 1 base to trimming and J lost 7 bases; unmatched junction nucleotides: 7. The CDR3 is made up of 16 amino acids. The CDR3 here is CASSQGPGQGAGGYTF. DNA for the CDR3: TGTGCCAGCAGCCAAGGACCGGGACAGGGGGCAGGTGGCTACACCTTC.

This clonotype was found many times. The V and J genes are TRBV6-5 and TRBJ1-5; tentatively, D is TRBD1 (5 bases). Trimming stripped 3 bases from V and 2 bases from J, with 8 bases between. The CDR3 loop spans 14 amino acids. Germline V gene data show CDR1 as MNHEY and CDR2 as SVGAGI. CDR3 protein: CASSYSGGNQPQHF. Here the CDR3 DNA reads TGTGCCAGCAGTTATTCGGGGGGCAATCAGCCCCAGCATTTT.

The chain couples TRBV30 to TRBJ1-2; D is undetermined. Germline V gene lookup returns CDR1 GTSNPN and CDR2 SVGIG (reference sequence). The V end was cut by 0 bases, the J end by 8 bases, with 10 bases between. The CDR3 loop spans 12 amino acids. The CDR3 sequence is CAWSVPGLGYTF. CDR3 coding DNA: TGTGCCTGGAGTGTACCGGGGTTAGGCTACACCTTC.

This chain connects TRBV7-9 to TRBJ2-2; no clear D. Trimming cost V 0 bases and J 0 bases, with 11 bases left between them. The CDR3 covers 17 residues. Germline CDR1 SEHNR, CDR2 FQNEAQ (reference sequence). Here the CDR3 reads CASSLAWIGSNTGELFF. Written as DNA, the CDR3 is TGTGCCAGCAGCTTAGCTTGGATAGGCTCGAACACCGGGGAGCTGTTTTTT.

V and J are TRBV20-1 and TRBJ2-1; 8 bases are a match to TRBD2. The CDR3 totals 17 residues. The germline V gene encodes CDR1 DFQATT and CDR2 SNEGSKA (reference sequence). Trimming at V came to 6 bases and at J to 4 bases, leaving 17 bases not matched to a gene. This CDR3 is CSALGESAGDGYNEQFF. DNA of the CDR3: TGCAGTGCCCTGGGCGAATCAGCGGGAGATGGATACAATGAGCAGTTCTTC.

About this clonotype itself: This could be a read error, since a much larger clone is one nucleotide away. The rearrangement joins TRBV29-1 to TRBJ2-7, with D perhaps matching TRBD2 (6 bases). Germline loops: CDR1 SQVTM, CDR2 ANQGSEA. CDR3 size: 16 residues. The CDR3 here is CSVDFGFREDSCEQYF. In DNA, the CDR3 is TGCAGCGTTGACTTCGGGTTTAGGGAGGACTCCTGCGAGCAGTACTTC.

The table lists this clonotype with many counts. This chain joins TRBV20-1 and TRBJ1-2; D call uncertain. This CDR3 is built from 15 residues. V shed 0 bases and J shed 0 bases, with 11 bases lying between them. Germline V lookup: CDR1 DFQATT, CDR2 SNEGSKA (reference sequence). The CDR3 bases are TGCAGTGCTAGAGATCGGAACGGGGCTAACTATGGCTACACCTTC. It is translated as CSARDRNGANYGYTF.

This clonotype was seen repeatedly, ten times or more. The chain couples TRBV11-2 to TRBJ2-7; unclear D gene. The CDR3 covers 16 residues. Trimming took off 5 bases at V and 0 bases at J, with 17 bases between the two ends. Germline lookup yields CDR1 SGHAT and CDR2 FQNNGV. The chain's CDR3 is CASSRIRPPRSYEQYF. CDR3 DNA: TGTGCCAGCAGCCGCATTCGACCCCCTCGCTCCTACGAGCAGTACTTC.

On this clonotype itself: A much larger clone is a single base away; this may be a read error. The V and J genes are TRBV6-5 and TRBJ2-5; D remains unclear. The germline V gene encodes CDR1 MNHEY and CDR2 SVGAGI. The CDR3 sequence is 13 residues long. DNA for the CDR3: TGTGCCAGAAGTTACGGACGGAAGGGGACCCAGTACTTC. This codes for CARSYGRKGTQYF.

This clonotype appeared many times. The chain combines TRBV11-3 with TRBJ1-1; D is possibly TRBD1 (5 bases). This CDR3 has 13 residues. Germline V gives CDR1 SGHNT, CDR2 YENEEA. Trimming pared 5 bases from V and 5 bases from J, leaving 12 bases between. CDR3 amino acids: CASSQMGGTEAFF. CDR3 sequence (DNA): TGTGCCAGCAGCCAGATGGGGGGGACTGAAGCTTTCTTT.

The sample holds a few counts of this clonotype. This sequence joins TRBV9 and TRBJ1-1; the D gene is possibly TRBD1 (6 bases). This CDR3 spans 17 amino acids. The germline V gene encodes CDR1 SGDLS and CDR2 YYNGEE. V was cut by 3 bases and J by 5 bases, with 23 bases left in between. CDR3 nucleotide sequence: TGTGCCAGCAGCGCTCTGCGGGGGCCGGTGGGGGGGACTGAAGCTTTCTTT. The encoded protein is CASSALRGPVGGTEAFF.

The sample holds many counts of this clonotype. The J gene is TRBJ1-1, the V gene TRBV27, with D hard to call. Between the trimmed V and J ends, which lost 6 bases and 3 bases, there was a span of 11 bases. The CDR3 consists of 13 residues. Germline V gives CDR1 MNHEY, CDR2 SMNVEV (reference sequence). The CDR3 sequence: CASSLLTHTEAFF. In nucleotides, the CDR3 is TGTGCCAGCAGCTTACTAACCCACACTGAAGCTTTCTTT.

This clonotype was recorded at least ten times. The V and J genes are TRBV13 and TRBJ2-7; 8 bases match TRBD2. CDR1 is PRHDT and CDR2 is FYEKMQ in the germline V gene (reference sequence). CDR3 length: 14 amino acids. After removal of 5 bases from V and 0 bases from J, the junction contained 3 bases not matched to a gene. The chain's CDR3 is CASSTGLVSYEQYF. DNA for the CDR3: TGTGCCAGCAGCACGGGACTAGTCTCCTACGAGCAGTACTTC.

CDR3 bases: TGTGCCAGCAGCGAATCGGGACAGGGGGCAGACACCATATATTTT. Translation: CASSESGQGADTIYF. The chain employs TRBV27 and TRBJ1-3, with TRBD1 matching over 12 bases. Trimming removed 6 bases from V and 8 bases from J; junction bases left unmatched: 8. CDR1 and CDR2 from the germline V gene are MNHEY and SMNVEV (reference sequence). There are 15 residues in the CDR3.

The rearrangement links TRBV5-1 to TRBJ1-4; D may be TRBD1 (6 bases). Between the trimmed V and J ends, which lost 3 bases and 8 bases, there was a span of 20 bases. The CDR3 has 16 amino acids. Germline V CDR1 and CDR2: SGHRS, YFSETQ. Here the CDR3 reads CASSSEGGLGQEKLFF. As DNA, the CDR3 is TGCGCCAGCAGCTCGGAGGGGGGCCTAGGGCAAGAAAAACTGTTTTTT.

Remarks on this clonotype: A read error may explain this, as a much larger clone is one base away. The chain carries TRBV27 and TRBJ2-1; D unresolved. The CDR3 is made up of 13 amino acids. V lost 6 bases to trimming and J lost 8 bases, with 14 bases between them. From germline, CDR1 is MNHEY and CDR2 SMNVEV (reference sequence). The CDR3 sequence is CASRQPYIDEQFF. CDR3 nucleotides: TGTGCCAGCAGACAGCCCTATATCGATGAGCAGTTCTTC.

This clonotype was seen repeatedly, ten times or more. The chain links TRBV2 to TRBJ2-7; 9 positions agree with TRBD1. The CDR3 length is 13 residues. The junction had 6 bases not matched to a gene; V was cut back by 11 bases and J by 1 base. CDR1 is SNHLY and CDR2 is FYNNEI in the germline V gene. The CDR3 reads CAQTGTGSYEQYF. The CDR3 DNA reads TGTGCCCAAACCGGGACAGGGTCCTACGAGCAGTACTTC.

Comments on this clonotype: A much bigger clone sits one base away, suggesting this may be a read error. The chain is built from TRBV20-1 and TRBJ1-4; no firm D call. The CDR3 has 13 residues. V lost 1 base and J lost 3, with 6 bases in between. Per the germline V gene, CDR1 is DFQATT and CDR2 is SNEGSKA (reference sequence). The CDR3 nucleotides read TGCAGTGCTAGAGGAACGCCTAATGAAAAACTGTTTTTT. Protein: CSARGTPNEKLFF.

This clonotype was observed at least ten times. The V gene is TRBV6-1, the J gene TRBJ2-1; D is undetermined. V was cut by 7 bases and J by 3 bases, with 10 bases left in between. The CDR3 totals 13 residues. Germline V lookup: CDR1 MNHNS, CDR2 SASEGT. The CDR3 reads CASTQAYYNEQFF. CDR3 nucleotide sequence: TGTGCCAGCACGCAGGCGTACTACAATGAGCAGTTCTTC.